Shown below are 5 T cell receptor beta chains from a single sample sequenced in a study of cytomegalovirus exposure and HLA in healthy donors. The PCR used 60 Vbeta and 13 Jbeta primers. TCRdb's table, derived via immunoSEQ multiplex PCR, lists solely in-frame clones and lacks some. In the table there are about 100,000 clones, about 82% of which are singletons. Sequencing was done on a sample of PBMCs. These receptors originate from a man aged 25 to 40 in good health and CMV-seronegative.

V and J are TRBV27 and TRBJ2-1; D ambiguous. The V and J ends lost 2 bases and 8 bases respectively, with 7 bases between them. The CDR3 runs to 12 residues. CDR1 is MNHEY, CDR2 SMNVEV, per germline (reference sequence). CDR3 sequence reads: CASSLVGYEQFF. The CDR3 region has the DNA TGTGCCAGCAGTTTAGTTGGCTATGAGCAGTTCTTC.

The gene calls are TRBV29-1 and TRBJ1-1; tentatively, D is TRBD1 (5 bases). The CDR3 runs to 13 residues. V lost 0 bases and J lost 5, with 10 bases in between. Germline V gene sequence: CDR1 SQVTM, CDR2 ANQGSEA. In nucleotides, the CDR3 is TGCAGCGTTGAAGATCACAGGAAAACTGAAGCTTTCTTT. Protein: CSVEDHRKTEAFF.

J is TRBJ2-3 and V is TRBV9; possibly TRBD2 for D (6 bases). CDR3 size: 16 residues. The germline V gene has CDR1 SGDLS and CDR2 YYNGEE. Trimming pared 0 bases from V and 2 bases from J, leaving 13 bases between. CDR3: CASSVGGGQTTDTQYF. The CDR3, as DNA: TGTGCCAGCAGCGTAGGGGGAGGCCAAACCACAGATACGCAGTATTTT.

The J gene is TRBJ2-5, the V gene TRBV27; D perhaps matches TRBD2 (5 bases). Germline CDR1 is MNHEY and CDR2 is SMNVEV (reference sequence). Trimming pared 3 bases from V and 5 bases from J, leaving 10 bases between. The CDR3 runs to 13 residues. The CDR3 DNA follows: TGTGCCAGCAGTTTCGGTCTAGCCGAGACCCAGTACTTC. Its translation: CASSFGLAETQYF.

V usage is TRBV5-1 and J usage is TRBJ1-1; 7 nucleotides line up with TRBD1. V lost 0 bases and J lost 3; bases outside the gene matches: 20. The CDR3 contains 20 residues. Germline-derived CDR1 and CDR2 are SGHRS and YFSETQ. In DNA form, the CDR3 reads TGCGCCAGCAGCTTGGAGAACATACAGGGGCCACTTAGACCCCACACTGAAGCTTTCTTT. Its protein is CASSLENIQGPLRPHTEAFF.